This T cell receptor (beta chain) emerged from a study of cytomegalovirus exposure and HLA in healthy donors. In the study overall: From HLA-typed donors, an early data release held about 85 million unique TCRs.

The CDR3 totals 12 residues. Germline lookup yields CDR1 MDHEN and CDR2 SYDVKM. Trimming removed 6 bases at V and 7 bases at J, with 10 bases between. Primers: 60 Vbeta forward and 13 Jbeta reverse. Sequencing used immunoSEQ multiplex PCR; TCRdb keeps in-frame clones, though not all of them. The sample lists 110,000 to 150,000 clones; around 78% were seen once. This clone has only a few counts. Its antigen is not identified. The study's findings and limits: Equally common other TCR beta chains were less clonally expanded than HLA-associated ones, a later analysis found. Fewer than 20,000 TCR beta sequences were associated with HLA alleles at 0.05 false discovery rate in a later analysis.

Input material: PBMCs. The rearrangement joins TRBV28 to TRBJ1-5; D might be TRBD1 (6 bases). This TCR derives from a young woman in good health and CMV-seropositive. For the CDR3, the DNA is TGTGCCAGCAGAAACAGGGTCCAGCCCCAGCATTTT. Its protein product is CASRNRVQPQHF.